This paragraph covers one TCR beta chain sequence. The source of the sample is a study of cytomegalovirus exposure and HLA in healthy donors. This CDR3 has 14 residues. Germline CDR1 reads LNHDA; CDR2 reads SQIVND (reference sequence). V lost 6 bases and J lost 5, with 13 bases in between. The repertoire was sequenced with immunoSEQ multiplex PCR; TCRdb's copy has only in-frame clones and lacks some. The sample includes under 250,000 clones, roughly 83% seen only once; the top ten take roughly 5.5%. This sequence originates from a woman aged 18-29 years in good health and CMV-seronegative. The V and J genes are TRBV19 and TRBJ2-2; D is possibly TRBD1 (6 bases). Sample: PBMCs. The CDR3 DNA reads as TGTGCCAGTAGAGCAGGGGCGTGGACCGGGGAGCTGTTTTTT. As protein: CASRAGAWTGELFF. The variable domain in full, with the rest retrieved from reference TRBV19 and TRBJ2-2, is DGGITQSPKYLFRKEGQNVTLSCEQNLNHDAMYWYRQDPGQGLRLIYYSQIVNDFQKGDIAEGYSVSREKKESFPLTVTSAQKNPTAFYLCASRAGAWTGELFFGEGSRLTVL.